This T cell receptor (beta chain) emerged from a study of patients and donors after allogeneic stem cell transplantation. Germline-derived CDR1 and CDR2 are SGHRS and YFSETQ. Trimming shortened V by 0 bases and J by 3 bases, and 9 bases separated the two germline ends. The CDR3 has 15 amino acids. Each CDR3 protein gets one entry after TCRdb re-called the RT-PCR reads with MiXCR. The sample has 150,000 to 200,000 distinct CDR3 sequences; approximately 30% are singletons. This sequence joins TRBV5-1 and TRBJ1-4; perhaps TRBD1 as D (5 bases). The sequenced material came from blood, either unsorted or a sorted T cell fraction (not recorded which). The sequence came from a human donor who was either an allogeneic HSCT recipient or a stem cell or donor lymphocyte infusion donor (not recorded which). It is not recorded whose cells these are; they may come from a transplant donor. CDR3 DNA: TGCGCCAGCAGCTTGGCCCGGGACGCTAATGAAAAACTGTTTTTT. It yields the protein CASSLARDANEKLFF.